What follows is one T cell receptor beta chain and its context. Its antigen is currently unknown. Clones were read by immunoSEQ multiplex PCR, and TCRdb kept only the in-frame ones, dropping some. The table lists approximately 100,000 clones, about 71% of them singletons. This sample was included in a study of shared clonotypes between healthy human individuals. Broader study findings: Genetic and exposure-history diversity was limited by the few donors.

V shed 1 base and J shed 8 bases, with 12 bases lying between them. The CDR3 is 14 amino acids. Germline lookup yields CDR1 SGHVS and CDR2 FNYEAQ. This rearrangement joins TRBV7-6 to TRBJ2-1; D is perhaps TRBD2 (6 bases). The TCR sequence derives from a woman between 25 and 40 years old in good health. Material: memory CD8+ T cells sorted from blood. Sample subset: CD45RO+ cells pooled with CCR7-negative TemRA cells. The CDR3 here is CASSLVGRTDEQFF. CDR3 DNA: TGTGCCAGCAGCTTAGTAGGGAGGACGGATGAGCAGTTCTTC.